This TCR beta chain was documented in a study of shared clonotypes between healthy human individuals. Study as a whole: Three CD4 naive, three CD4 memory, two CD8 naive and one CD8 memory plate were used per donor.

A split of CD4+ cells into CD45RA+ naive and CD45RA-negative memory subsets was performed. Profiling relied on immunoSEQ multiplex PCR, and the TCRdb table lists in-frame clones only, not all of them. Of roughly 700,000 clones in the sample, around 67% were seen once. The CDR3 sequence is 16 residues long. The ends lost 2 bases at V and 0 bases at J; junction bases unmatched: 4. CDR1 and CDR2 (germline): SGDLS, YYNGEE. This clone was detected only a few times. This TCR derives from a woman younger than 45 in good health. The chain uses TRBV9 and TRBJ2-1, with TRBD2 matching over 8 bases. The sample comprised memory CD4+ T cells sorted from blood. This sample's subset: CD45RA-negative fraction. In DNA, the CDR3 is TGTGCCAGCAGCGTTCGAAGCGGGAGCTCCTACAATGAGCAGTTCTTC. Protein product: CASSVRSGSSYNEQFF.